The 11 T cell receptor beta chains listed next were all sequenced from one sample in a study of T cells in women clearing cervical HPV infection. Data came from immunoSEQ multiplex PCR; TCRdb stores just in-frame clones and leaves some out. The sample totals tens of thousands of clones; its top ten clones hold under 7.5%. Sample: blood buffy coat. Receptors were obtained from a woman between 18 and 70 years old with a cervical HPV16 infection that either progressed to CIN3+ or cleared (not recorded which).

This CDR3 reads CASRPGVETQYF. The CDR3 DNA, read in part, is TGCGCCAGCCGTCCGGGGGTCGAGACC. The gene calls are TRBV5-1 and TRBJ2-5; possible D gene TRBD2, 6 bases. Read data end 3 residues before the CDR3 end; the end is taken from the germline J gene. Per the germline V gene, CDR1 is SGHRS and CDR2 is YFSETQ. The CDR3 is 12 amino acids. V was clipped by 7 bases and J by 5 bases, with 12 bases between them.

Points on this clone: Read coverage stops 3 residues before the CDR3 terminus; the germline J gene supplies the remainder. The chain recombines TRBV6-1 with TRBJ2-7, with 7 bases fitting TRBD1. CDR1 and CDR2 (germline): MNHNS, SASEGT. The CDR3 has 14 residues. V gave up 3 bases and J gave up 2 bases; unmatched junction bases: 4. The CDR3 sequence is CASSDRQGAYEQYF. The CDR3 DNA, read in part, is TGTGCCAGCAGTGACCGACAGGGAGCCTACGAG.

On this clone: The read terminates 3 residues ahead of where the CDR3 ends, so the germline J gene completes it. The rearrangement joins TRBV2 to TRBJ1-5, with a tentative D call TRBD1 (5 bases). The V end lost 1 base, the J end lost 0 bases, and 13 bases lay between the germline ends. The CDR3 consists of 17 residues. Germline CDR1 is SNHLY and CDR2 is FYNNEI. CDR3 bases read: TGTGCCAGCAGTGAAGAGCTGGGGCTCTATAGCAATCAGCCC. Its protein is CASSEELGLYSNQP. The full-length CDR3 reads as CASSEELGLYSNQPQHF. Using reference TRBV2 and TRBJ1-5 for the parts outside the CDR3, the full variable domain is EPEVTQTPSHQVTQMGQEVILRCVPISNHLYFYWYRQILGQKVEFLVSFYNNEISEKSEIFDDQFSVERPDGSNFTLKIRSTKLEDSAMYFCASSEELGLYSNQPQHFGDGTRLSIL.

On this clone itself: The read comes to an end 3 residues before the CDR3 does, leaving the germline J gene to fill in the end. This sequence joins TRBV20-1 and TRBJ1-2; D might be TRBD1 (5 bases). CDR1 is DFQATT, CDR2 SNEGSKA, per germline (reference sequence). The CDR3 totals 14 residues. The CDR3 bases that were read are TGCAGTGCTAGAGATCCCCGGGGGGTACACGGC. It codes for CSARDPRGVHG. The entire CDR3 protein is CSARDPRGVHGYTF.

On this clone: Coverage ceases 3 residues before the CDR3 finishes, and the germline J gene fills in the end. The genes are TRBV7-9 and TRBJ2-7, with D maybe TRBD2 (5 bases). The CDR3 loop spans 13 amino acids. Germline-derived CDR1 and CDR2 are SEHNR and FQNEAQ (reference sequence). V dropped 2 bases and J dropped 5 bases, with 10 bases sitting between them. The CDR3 loop reads CASSLYGSDEQYF. Partial CDR3 DNA: TGTGCCAGCAGCTTATACGGTAGCGACGAG.

Notes on this clone: The read is 3 residues too short to cover the CDR3 end, so that end is filled in from the germline J gene. The V call is TRBV2, the J call TRBJ1-6; 11 nucleotides align to TRBD1. V lost 4 bases to trimming and J lost 9 bases; unmatched junction nucleotides: 8. Germline V gives CDR1 SNHLY, CDR2 FYNNEI. The CDR3 runs to 16 residues. The CDR3 here is CASSVNSGTGGSPLHF. The sequenced part of the CDR3 DNA is TGTGCCAGCAGTGTAAACAGCGGGACAGGGGGTTCACCC.

About this clone: The CDR3 end lies 3 residues beyond the end of the read and is filled in from the germline J gene. The V gene is TRBV7-9, the J gene TRBJ2-6; D perhaps matches TRBD2 (7 bases). The CDR3 has 15 amino acids. Germline CDR1 SEHNR, CDR2 FQNEAQ (reference sequence). With 9 bases removed from V and 0 bases from J, the gap between germline ends came to 12 bases. The CDR3 region is CASKGGGSGANVLTF. The sequenced CDR3 bases are TGTGCCAGTAAGGGAGGGGGCTCTGGGGCCAACGTC. The full variable domain, its missing parts supplied by reference TRBV7-9 and TRBJ2-6, is DTGVSQNPRHKITKRGQNVTFRCDPISEHNRLYWYRQTLGQGPEFLTYFQNEAQLEKSRLLSDRFSAERPKGSFSTLEIQRTEQGDSAMYLCASKGGGSGANVLTFGAGSRLTVL.

For this clone: The CDR3 goes on 3 residues after the read ends, and that part is filled in from the germline J gene. This chain connects TRBV5-1 to TRBJ2-7; D is undetermined. The V end was cut by 1 base, the J end by 0 bases, with 11 bases between. The CDR3 consists of 15 residues. Germline CDR1 SGHRS, CDR2 YFSETQ. Incomplete CDR3 DNA: TGCGCCAGCAGCTTGAGGGCCGCACTCTCCTACGAG. Translation gives CASSLRAALSYE. The full-length CDR3 reads as CASSLRAALSYEQYF.

A word on this clone: The sequence runs out 3 residues before the end of the CDR3; the remainder is reconstructed from the germline J gene. The chain couples TRBV5-5 to TRBJ2-7, with D possibly TRBD1 on 6 matching bases. Germline values: CDR1 SGHKS, CDR2 YYEKEE (reference sequence). V lost 2 bases and J lost 3, with 12 bases in between. This CDR3 is built from 14 residues. CDR3 loop: CASSLQGNDYEQYF. The covered CDR3 bases are TGTGCCAGCAGCTTACAGGGTAACGACTACGAG.

Points on this clone: The CDR3 end lies 3 residues beyond the end of the read and is filled in from the germline J gene. V is TRBV20-1 and J is TRBJ2-5, with D possibly being TRBD1 or TRBD2 (6 bases each). The V and J ends lost 6 bases and 1 base respectively, with 18 bases between them. Germline V gene lookup returns CDR1 DFQATT and CDR2 SNEGSKA (reference sequence). This CDR3 spans 15 amino acids. The CDR3 bases that were read are TGCAGTGCCGGATTACAGGGAGGCCTCCAAGAGACC. Protein sequence: CSAGLQGGLQET. The full CDR3 protein reads CSAGLQGGLQETQYF.

To note about this clone: Sequencing ends 3 residues short of the CDR3 end; the germline J gene provides the rest. The chain recombines TRBV12-3 or TRBV12-4 with TRBJ1-4; a possible D gene is TRBD1 (6 bases). The CDR3 length is 18 residues. The V gene lost 7 bases and the J gene lost 1 base, with 22 bases spanning the gap. The sequenced CDR3 bases are TGTGCCAGCACCGTAGGGGTGGGACACTTGGGAACTAATGAAAAA. It encodes CASTVGVGHLGTNEK. The full CDR3 protein is CASTVGVGHLGTNEKLFF.